This T cell receptor (beta chain) comes out of a study of blood T cell repertoires in COVID-19. Donors in Cohort 3 who had recovered were those with two negative PCRs, healthcare professional clearance, or resolution of their symptoms. Assay used: immunoSEQ multiplex PCR; TCRdb lists only in-frame clones, some missing. Altogether approximately 100,000 clones are present, 80% to 90% being singletons, with the ten largest covering 2% to 3%. The germline gives CDR1 KGHDR, CDR2 SFDVKD. With 5 bases removed from V and 0 bases from J, the gap between germline ends came to 19 bases. The CDR3 runs 17 residues.

This clonotype was obtained from a woman aged 45-65 years who had recovered from COVID-19. The sample was PBMCs or T cells enriched from blood (not recorded which). This chain joins TRBV24-1 and TRBJ2-7; tentatively, D is TRBD2 (6 bases). The CDR3 DNA sequence: TGTGCCACCAGTGCCTCCGATTTGGGGACTCTCTCCTACGAGCAGTACTTC. It is translated as CATSASDLGTLSYEQYF.